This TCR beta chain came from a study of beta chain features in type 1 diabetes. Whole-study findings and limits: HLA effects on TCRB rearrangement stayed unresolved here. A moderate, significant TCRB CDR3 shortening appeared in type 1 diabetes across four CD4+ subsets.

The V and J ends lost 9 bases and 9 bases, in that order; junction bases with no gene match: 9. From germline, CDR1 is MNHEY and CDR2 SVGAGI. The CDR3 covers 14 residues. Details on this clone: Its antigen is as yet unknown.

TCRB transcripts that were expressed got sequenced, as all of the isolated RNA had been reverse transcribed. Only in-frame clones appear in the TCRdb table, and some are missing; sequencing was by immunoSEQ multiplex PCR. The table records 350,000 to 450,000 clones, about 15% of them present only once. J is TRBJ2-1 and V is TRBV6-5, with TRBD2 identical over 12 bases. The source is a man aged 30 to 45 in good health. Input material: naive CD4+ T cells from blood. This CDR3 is CASSGLAGTGEQFF. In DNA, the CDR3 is TGTGCCAGTTCCGGACTAGCGGGGACGGGTGAGCAGTTCTTC.